Following are 21 T cell receptor beta chains from one sample sequenced in a study of cytotoxic CD8 clonotypes in ibrutinib-treated CLL (dated by TCRdb to the early 2020s). To prepare the library, the immunoSEQ multiplex PCR assay was applied. TCRdb obtained this table from immuneACCESS and retained in-frame rearrangements with V and J assigned. These tables miss some clones; where compared with another copy, unresolved V genes account for less than half of the shortfall, and the remainder is unexplained. In this sample the table shows about 97,000 clones, about 78% of which occur a single time. The ten largest clones add up to 25% to 40% of the sample. The time point label corresponds to: approximately 11 months on ibrutinib. The sample in question was PBMCs, obtained after 12 months of ibrutinib treatment. These receptors originate from a human donor with chronic lymphocytic leukemia.

This clone was seen just once. This rearrangement joins TRBV5-1 to TRBJ2-7, with TRBD2 identical over 7 bases. CDR1 SGHRS and CDR2 YFSETQ come from the germline V gene. This CDR3 contains 17 residues. V gave up 0 bases and J gave up 3 bases; unmatched junction bases: 12. The CDR3 region has the DNA TGCGCCAGCAGCTTGGGAAGTTTTGGGGGACTAAACTACGAGCAGTACTTC. Amino acid sequence: CASSLGSFGGLNYEQYF.

The chain links TRBV25-1 to TRBJ2-2; maybe TRBD1 (6 bases). This CDR3 is 15 amino acids long. Trimming removed 4 bases from V and 2 bases from J, with 11 bases in between. CDR1 MGHDK and CDR2 SYGVNS come from the germline V gene. CDR3 coding DNA: TGTGCCAGCAGTGTAGGGGACACAAACACCGGGGAGCTGTTTTTT. Amino acids: CASSVGDTNTGELFF. Full variable domain (outside the CDR3, taken from reference TRBV25-1 and TRBJ2-2): EADIYQTPRYLVIGTGKKITLECSQTMGHDKMYWYQQDPGMELHLIHYSYGVNSTEKGDLSSESTVSRIRTEHFPLTLESARPSHTSQYLCASSVGDTNTGELFFGEGSRLTVL.

This sequence joins TRBV5-1 and TRBJ1-6; D ambiguous. Germline V CDR1 and CDR2: SGHRS, YFSETQ. The CDR3 totals 16 residues. V was cut by 2 bases and J by 5 bases, with 14 bases left in between. This CDR3 reads CASSLRSGGNNSPLHF. The CDR3 DNA is TGCGCCAGCAGCTTAAGGTCCGGAGGGAATAATTCACCCCTCCACTTT.

This clone was seen a few times. The V call is TRBV25-1, the J call TRBJ1-5; D remains ambiguous. V was pared by 8 bases and J by 3 bases, with 11 bases between. The CDR3 is 13 residues long. CDR1 and CDR2 (germline): MGHDK, SYGVNS. CDR3 DNA: TGTGCCAGCCAAGGACGGCACAATCAGCCCCAGCATTTT. As protein: CASQGRHNQPQHF. Full variable domain (rest looked up from reference TRBV25-1 and TRBJ1-5): EADIYQTPRYLVIGTGKKITLECSQTMGHDKMYWYQQDPGMELHLIHYSYGVNSTEKGDLSSESTVSRIRTEHFPLTLESARPSHTSQYLCASQGRHNQPQHFGDGTRLSIL.

The sample holds one count of this clone. The V gene is TRBV5-1, the J gene TRBJ1-1, with D unresolved. Germline lookup yields CDR1 SGHRS and CDR2 YFSETQ. The germline V and J ends were trimmed by 0 bases and 0 bases, with 6 bases remaining between them. The CDR3 sequence is 14 residues long. CDR3 loop: CASSLGDMNTEAFF. DNA for the CDR3: TGCGCCAGCAGCTTGGGGGATATGAACACTGAAGCTTTCTTT. Variable domain in full (rest from reference TRBV5-1 and TRBJ1-1): KAGVTQTPRYLIKTRGQQVTLSCSPISGHRSVSWYQQTPGQGLQFLFEYFSETQRNKGNFPGRFSGRQFSNSRSEMNVSTLELGDSALYLCASSLGDMNTEAFFGQGTRLTVV.

The chain recombines TRBV7-9 with TRBJ1-1, with unresolved D. Germline V gives CDR1 SEHNR, CDR2 FQNEAQ (reference sequence). The CDR3 has 13 amino acids. The V end was cut by 1 base, the J end by 5 bases, with 8 bases between. CDR3 bases: TGTGCCAGCAGCTTAGGAGGGAGGACTGAAGCTTTCTTT. It is translated as CASSLGGRTEAFF.

This chain connects TRBV6-1 to TRBJ2-5; D might be TRBD1 or TRBD2, each matching 5 bases. This CDR3 comprises 14 residues. V lost 6 bases and J 5 bases, leaving 16 bases between the germline ends. Germline lookup yields CDR1 MNHNS and CDR2 SASEGT. The CDR3: CASSPGWAGETQYF. The CDR3 region has the DNA TGTGCCAGCAGCCCGGGGTGGGCAGGGGAGACCCAGTACTTC.

The gene calls are TRBV21-1 and TRBJ1-5. TRBV21-1 constitutes a pseudogene. This CDR3 has 15 amino acids. CDR3 in DNA: TGTGCCAGCAGCAAAGTGAGCTGGCCGAATCAGCCCCAGCATTTT. Residues: CASSKVSWPNQPQHF.

As for this clone: At the DNA level, this CDR3 is encoded by other sequences in the same sample as well. This chain uses TRBV5-1 with TRBJ1-3; D ambiguous. From germline, CDR1 is SGHRS and CDR2 YFSETQ. V was cut by 4 bases and J by 0 bases, with 8 bases left in between. The CDR3 length is 14 residues. In nucleotides, the CDR3 is TGCGCCAGCAGCCCGGGAACCTCTGGAAACACCATATATTTT. Residues: CASSPGTSGNTIYF. Supplemented by reference TRBV5-1 and TRBJ1-3, the full variable domain reads KAGVTQTPRYLIKTRGQQVTLSCSPISGHRSVSWYQQTPGQGLQFLFEYFSETQRNKGNFPGRFSGRQFSNSRSEMNVSTLELGDSALYLCASSPGTSGNTIYFGEGSWLTVV.

V is TRBV7-9 and J is TRBJ2-1; a weak D match, TRBD2 (7 bases). Trimming left V 5 bases short and J 5 bases short, with 19 bases between. The CDR3 has 16 amino acids. Germline CDR1 and CDR2: SEHNR and FQNEAQ (reference sequence). Written as DNA, the CDR3 is TGTGCCAGCAGCACCCGGGGGGCCATTCTAAACAATGAGCAGTTCTTC. Its protein product is CASSTRGAILNNEQFF.

This clone was counted once. The V call is TRBV4-1, the J call TRBJ2-2; D is possibly TRBD1 or TRBD2 (6 bases each). This CDR3 spans 17 amino acids. V shed 2 bases and J shed 0 bases, with 13 bases lying between them. Germline CDR1 reads MGHRA; CDR2 reads YSYEKL. The CDR3 DNA is TGCGCCAGCAGCCAACTTCGGGGGCTGACGAACACCGGGGAGCTGTTTTTT. Its translation is CASSQLRGLTNTGELFF.

The table lists this clone with a count of one. The V call is TRBV7-2, the J call TRBJ1-2; D gene unclear. There are 13 residues in the CDR3. Germline V gene data show CDR1 as SGHTA and CDR2 as FQGNSA. V was trimmed by 3 bases and J by 6 bases, leaving 11 bases between them. The CDR3 is CASSLATRDGYTF. The CDR3 nucleotides are TGTGCCAGCAGCTTGGCGACAAGGGATGGCTACACCTTC.

The rearrangement uses TRBV5-4 and TRBJ1-6, with 8 bases lining up with TRBD1. The junction had 11 bases not matched to a gene; V was cut back by 9 bases and J by 9 bases. This CDR3 is 14 amino acids long. The germline V gene has CDR1 SGHNT and CDR2 YYREEE (reference sequence). CDR3 DNA sequence: TGTGCCAATGGGGACAGGCAGGAGGGTTCACCCCTCCACTTT. Translation: CANGDRQEGSPLHF.

A note on this clone: A junction end diverges from the germline sequence, so it may reflect a read error. The chain's CDR3 is CASSLGLSSYEQYF. CDR3 DNA: TGTGCTAGCAGCCTCGGTTTAAGCTCCTACGAGCAGTACTTC. V gene TRBV7-7 combines with J gene TRBJ2-7; D remains unclear. The CDR3 covers 14 residues. Germline loops: CDR1 SSHAT, CDR2 FNYEAQ (reference sequence).

This clone appeared a few times. This chain links TRBV19 with TRBJ2-3, with TRBD1 as a possible D gene (6 bases). CDR3 length: 13 residues. V gave up 5 bases and J gave up 4 bases, with 10 bases separating them. Germline V gene sequence: CDR1 LNHDA, CDR2 SQIVND (reference sequence). The CDR3 protein is CASSSRQADTQYF. In DNA, the CDR3 is TGTGCCAGTAGTTCTCGACAGGCAGATACGCAGTATTTT. The whole variable domain, remainder taken from reference TRBV19 and TRBJ2-3, is DGGITQSPKYLFRKEGQNVTLSCEQNLNHDAMYWYRQDPGQGLRLIYYSQIVNDFQKGDIAEGYSVSREKKESFPLTVTSAQKNPTAFYLCASSSRQADTQYFGPGTRLTVL.

The chain uses TRBV9 and TRBJ1-3, with D tentatively TRBD1 (5 bases). Trimming removed 0 bases from V and 0 bases from J, with 13 bases in between. CDR1 is SGDLS, CDR2 YYNGEE, per germline. The CDR3 loop spans 17 amino acids. This chain's CDR3 is CASSVAGRTTSGNTIYF. The CDR3 DNA reads TGTGCCAGCAGCGTAGCGGGAAGGACAACCTCTGGAAACACCATATATTTT.

The chain has TRBV30 and TRBJ1-1; D is ambiguous. Trimming shortened V by 2 bases and J by 2 bases, and 12 bases separated the two germline ends. Germline loops: CDR1 GTSNPN, CDR2 SVGIG (reference sequence). This CDR3 has 14 amino acids. The DNA for the CDR3 is TGTGCCTGGAGTAAGGAGAATCTAAACACTGAAGCTTTCTTT. Translation gives CAWSKENLNTEAFF.

This chain links TRBV7-2 with TRBJ2-1, with 10 bases matching TRBD2. This CDR3 is 15 amino acids long. Trimming removed 4 bases from V and 7 bases from J; junction bases left unmatched: 7. Per the germline V gene, CDR1 is SGHTA and CDR2 is FQGNSA. CDR3 sequence: CASSYQRGGLNEQFF. CDR3 DNA: TGTGCCAGCAGCTACCAGCGGGGGGGCCTTAATGAGCAGTTCTTC.

Here the CDR3 reads CASSAAGGGYNEQFF. The CDR3 nucleotides are TGTGCCAGCAGCGCGGCAGGGGGCGGTTACAATGAGCAGTTCTTC. V and J are TRBV2 and TRBJ2-1; 8 nucleotides align to TRBD1. The V and J ends lost 6 bases and 4 bases, in that order; junction bases with no gene match: 8. The CDR3 totals 15 residues. Looked up from germline, CDR1 is SNHLY and CDR2 is FYNNEI.

The chain carries TRBV6-4 and TRBJ2-7; D perhaps matches TRBD1 (5 bases). Germline assignment: CDR1 MRHNA and CDR2 SNTAGT. With 3 bases removed from V and 1 base from J, the gap between germline ends came to 25 bases. The CDR3 sequence is 19 residues long. The DNA for the CDR3 is TGTGCCAGCAGTGATTCGGGCAGGGCTAACGTGAACGGGTCCTACGAGCAGTACTTC. Translating it yields CASSDSGRANVNGSYEQYF.

This chain joins TRBV11-2 and TRBJ2-2; 10 bases are a match to TRBD2. The V gene's germline CDR1 is SGHAT and CDR2 FQNNGV. The CDR3 length is 15 residues. The V segment lost 6 bases and the J segment 6 bases; nucleotides outside the gene matches: 7. Here the CDR3 reads CASSPLAGEAGELFF. DNA for the CDR3: TGTGCCAGCAGTCCTCTAGCGGGGGAGGCCGGGGAGCTGTTTTTT.